A selection of T cell receptor beta chains follows, all from one sample in a study of shared clonotypes between healthy human individuals. TCRdb's copy holds only in-frame clones and misses some; the assay was immunoSEQ multiplex PCR. The repertoire holds 2 million to 2.5 million clones, with over 90% as singletons. Sequenced input: naive CD4+ T cells from PBMCs. The receptors come from a man between 18 and 29 years old in good health. Some clones in this sample may be carry-over from other donors' samples. The CDR3 runs from the conserved cysteine through the conserved F or W. The order of the fields is D gene, V gene, J gene, CDR3 protein. A D gene is named only where the DNA matches it firmly.

.	TRBV7-2	TRBJ1-4	CASSFNEKLFF
TRBD1	TRBV6-5	TRBJ2-7	CASKGRQGKAYEQYF
.	TRBV7-2	TRBJ2-3	CASSLSRDLGTDTQYF
TRBD1	TRBV28	TRBJ1-2	CASRSTGQSIGYTF
TRBD2	TRBV7-9	TRBJ2-1	CASSSWASGYIYNEQFF
TRBD2	TRBV9	TRBJ2-1	CASSLLAGRYNEQFF
.	TRBV7-3	TRBJ2-5	CASSLMTTYQETQYF
TRBD2	TRBV2	TRBJ2-7	CASSPGLAGGLSPYEQYF
TRBD1	TRBV28	TRBJ1-4	CASSRWGQGGREKLFF
.	TRBV5-1	TRBJ2-7	CASSSDSYEQYF
TRBD2	TRBV7-8	TRBJ2-7	CASSSKRGVAYEQYF
.	TRBV7-9	TRBJ1-4	CASSLVVRSRTSVHEKLFF
TRBD2	TRBV28	TRBJ2-1	CASSLGLAGGIFNEQFF
TRBD2	TRBV5-1	TRBJ2-7	CASSQITSGFLYEQYF
TRBD1	TRBV6-1	TRBJ1-2	CASSALPGQGKNYGYTF
TRBD2	TRBV29-1	TRBJ2-5	CSVVVGLAKQETQYF
.	TRBV14	TRBJ1-1	CASSQFFLSEAFF
.	TRBV2	TRBJ1-4	CASSLLFSTNEKLFF
.	TRBV11-3	TRBJ2-3	CASSKITGTDTQYF
TRBD2	TRBV6-6	TRBJ2-1	CASSPGTSGIDEQFF
TRBD2	TRBV18	TRBJ2-2	CASSPWTSGNTGELFF
TRBD1	TRBV5-4	TRBJ1-1	CASSSQQGESAEAFF
.	TRBV7-8	TRBJ1-3	CASSSAPDRNSGNTIYF
TRBD2	TRBV29-1	TRBJ2-1	CSVSGLAGEFGEQFF
.	TRBV27	TRBJ1-5	CASSSISPGVQPQHF
.	TRBV5-1	TRBJ2-1	CASSPLGGEQFF
.	TRBV7-9	TRBJ1-1	CASSARRGEVGTEAFF
.	TRBV6-4	TRBJ2-2	CASSDRGGTGELFF
.	TRBV5-4	TRBJ2-2	CASSQPHGTGELFF
.	TRBV19	TRBJ1-1	CASRNSGALNTEAFF
TRBD1	TRBV5-1	TRBJ2-2	CASSGTGVTGELFF
TRBD1	TRBV5-1	TRBJ2-7	CASSFPGQGAGEQYF
TRBD2	TRBV5-1	TRBJ2-4	CASSSGTSGTQYF
.	TRBV7-9	TRBJ2-5	CASSFPRQGGIETQYF
TRBD2	TRBV2	TRBJ2-1	CASRESLAVSYNEQFF
.	TRBV19	TRBJ2-5	CASSRITGTPGETQYF
.	TRBV18	TRBJ2-7	CASSPGGSYEQYF
.	TRBV11-1	TRBJ2-1	CASSLNNEQFF
.	TRBV5-1	TRBJ1-5	CASSRDTSSNQPQHF
.	TRBV6-6	TRBJ1-5	CASSQLAGYNQPQHF
TRBD1	TRBV28	TRBJ2-7	CASSSTFVGVTGAHEQYF
.	TRBV7-9	TRBJ2-3	CASSQTRTTDTQYF
TRBD2	TRBV9	TRBJ2-7	CASSSGLAGGLGEQYF
.	TRBV9	TRBJ2-7	CASSPQGQGDEQYF
.	TRBV14	TRBJ1-5	CASSQDPAMPQHF
TRBD1	TRBV30	TRBJ2-3	CAWKIKGTGDGGTQYF
TRBD1	TRBV19	TRBJ1-2	CASSRPGQGGDGYTF
TRBD1	TRBV6-5	TRBJ2-7	CAIRAAGGNEQYF
TRBD1	TRBV4-1	TRBJ2-2	CASSRGQGENTGELFF
.	TRBV2	TRBJ2-2	CASTQEGTTGELFF
TRBD2	TRBV5-4	TRBJ2-3	CASSLALAGVADTQYF
.	TRBV13	TRBJ2-2	CASSDAANTGELFF
.	TRBV10-1	TRBJ2-1	CASSESSRANEQFF
.	TRBV7-2	TRBJ2-3	CASSLSAAGTDTQYF
.	TRBV5-1	TRBJ2-1	CASSLAPSYNEQFF